This TCR beta chain was sequenced during a study of Ad26.COV2.S vaccination and SARS-CoV-2 variants (dated by TCRdb to about 2021). About the investigation overall: Donors in the vaccine arm were drawn from COV1001, a multicentre, randomized, double-blind, placebo-controlled phase I-IIa trial testing Ad26.COV2.S in healthy adults. The TCR-sequenced set comprised about 30 samples: some 20 Ad26.COV2.S vaccine recipients, 5 placebo recipients and 8 SARS-CoV-2 convalescent individuals. Trial participants were randomized into five groups of five, in which low-dose or high-dose Ad26.COV2.S was given once or twice, or placebo was given on both occasions. Investigators remained blinded to trial group allocation during experiments and outcome assessment. Dosing of Ad26.COV2.S was intramuscular, at either 5x10^10 or 1x10^11 viral particles, delivered as one shot or as two shots spaced 56 days apart. TCRbeta repertoire sequencing served as the tool for gauging how specific and how broad the SARS-CoV-2-reactive T cell receptors were following Ad26.COV2.S vaccination.

The immunoSEQ Assay was the method used to sequence TCRbeta CDR3 regions. After extraction, genomic DNA underwent amplification by bias-controlled multiplex PCR, followed by high-throughput sequencing. Processing in the source paper ran as follows. To quantify the absolute abundance of every unique TCRbeta CDR3 region, sequences were collapsed and filtered. Usable DNA was measured by amplifying reference genes present in all nucleated cells, and TCRbeta template counts were normalized to that usable DNA to estimate T cell fraction. Repertoire TCRs were annotated as SARS-CoV-2-specific when V gene, CDR3 amino acid sequence and J gene were exactly matched to a known reactive TCR set. The reference SARS-CoV-2 TCR set was obtained from MIRA and was filtered for enrichment in COVID-19-positive ImmuneCODE repertoires, whereby public or cross-reactive TCRs were removed. Using the MIRA antigens, annotated TCRs were further analysed by specific ORF or by position within an ORF. Breadth was defined as the number of annotated unique rearrangements divided by the total number of unique productive rearrangements, and depth was defined as the summed frequency of the annotated unique rearrangements. Two-sided Wilcoxon rank-sum tests were used to compare TCR breadth between groups. Here the immuneACCESS table is served through TCRdb, limited to in-frame sequences with V and J called. Missing clones are a known gap in these copies; in checked studies unresolved V genes cover under half, and the rest lacks a known reason. The D gene and trimming were derived from the DNA, and the V and J assignments and clone size from that table. The sample table shows 440,000 or so clones, and about 90% are seen once. Roughly 4% of the sample is in the top ten clones.

What the authors observed across the whole study: Comparing responses between vaccine doses or regimens was not something the study was powered to do. After vaccination, spike-specific CD8+ and CD4+ T cell responses were reported to show substantial breadth. Compared with placebo recipients, Ad26.COV2.S recipients showed higher spike-specific TCR breadth (P = 0.0014). Vaccine and placebo recipients had similar non-spike TCR breadth, a finding consistent with the vaccine containing only spike. According to the authors, total T cell responses may have been underestimated by the TCR breadth and depth analyses.

Read against the paper, the sample's treatment or condition label means: 19 received Ad26.COV2.S at low or high dose, single or two shots; about five received placebo; per-sample allocation not given. For vaccine and placebo recipients, repertoires were sequenced using samples collected on day 63 after the first injection. In Cohort 1b, about 25 adults aged 18-55 years were enrolled at a single site in Boston, USA, between 29 July and 7 August 2020. Ad26.COV2.S consisted of a replication-incompetent adenovirus type 26 vector by which a prefusion-stabilized SARS-CoV-2 spike protein from the original Wuhan strain was expressed. Comments on this clone: Its antigen specificity is not known. It has no much larger one-base neighbor in the sample; base qualities were not kept.

From the cysteine up to the phenylalanine, the CDR3 has a length of 16 residues. Of all the DNA, just the CDR3 is kept, 48 bases in frame from base 1. V ends up 5 bases short and J 6 bases short, with an unmatched junction base count of 9. The germline V gene gives CDR1 as MGHDK and CDR2 as SYGVNS. The clonotype comes from a person between 18 and 65 years old who received the Ad26.COV2.S COVID-19 vaccine or a placebo. Sequencing used peripheral blood, obtained in a trial of Ad26.COV2.S vaccine versus placebo. The chain is made from TRBV25-1 and TRBJ1-6; 8 bases in the middle match TRBD1. CDR3 region: CASSQGASALNSPLHF. The DNA is TGTGCCAGCAGTCAGGGGGCGTCGGCACTTAATTCACCCCTCCACTTT.